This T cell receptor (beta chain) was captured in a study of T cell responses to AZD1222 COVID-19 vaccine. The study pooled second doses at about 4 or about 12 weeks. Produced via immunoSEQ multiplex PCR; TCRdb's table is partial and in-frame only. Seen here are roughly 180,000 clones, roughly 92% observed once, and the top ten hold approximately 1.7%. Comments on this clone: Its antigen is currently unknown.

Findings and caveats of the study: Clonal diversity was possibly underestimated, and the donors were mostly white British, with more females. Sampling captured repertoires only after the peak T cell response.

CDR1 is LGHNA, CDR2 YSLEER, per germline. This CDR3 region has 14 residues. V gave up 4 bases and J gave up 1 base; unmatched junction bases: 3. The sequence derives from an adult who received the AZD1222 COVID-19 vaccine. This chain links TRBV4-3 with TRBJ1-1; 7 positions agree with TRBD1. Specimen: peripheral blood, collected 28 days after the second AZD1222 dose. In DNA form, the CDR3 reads TGCGCCAGCAGCCTGGACAGGCGGAACACTGAAGCTTTCTTT. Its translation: CASSLDRRNTEAFF.